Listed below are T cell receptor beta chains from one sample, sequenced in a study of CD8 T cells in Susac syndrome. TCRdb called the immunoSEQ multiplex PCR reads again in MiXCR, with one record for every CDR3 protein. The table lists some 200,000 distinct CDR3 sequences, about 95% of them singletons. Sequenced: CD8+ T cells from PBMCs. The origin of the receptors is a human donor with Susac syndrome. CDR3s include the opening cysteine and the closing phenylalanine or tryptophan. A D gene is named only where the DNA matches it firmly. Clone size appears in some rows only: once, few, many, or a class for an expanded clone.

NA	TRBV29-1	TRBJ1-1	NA	CSVGGVLNTEAFF	TGCAGCGTTGGGGGGGTTTTGAACACTGAAGCTTTCTTT
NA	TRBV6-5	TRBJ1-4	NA	CASSSEGATNEKLFF	TGTGCCAGCAGTTCTGAAGGGGCAACTAATGAAAAACTGTTTTTT
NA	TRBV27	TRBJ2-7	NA	CASSISGFSYEQYF	TGTGCCAGCAGCATCTCCGGGTTCAGCTACGAGCAGTACTTC
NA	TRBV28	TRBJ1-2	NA	CASRPFDSGYTF	TGTGCCAGCAGGCCGTTTGATTCTGGCTACACCTTC
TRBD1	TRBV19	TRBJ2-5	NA	CASGSGQVWETQYF	TGTGCCAGTGGGTCCGGACAGGTTTGGGAGACCCAGTACTTC
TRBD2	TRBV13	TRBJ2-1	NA	CASSSGLAGEDDEQFF	TGTGCCAGCAGCTCGGGACTAGCGGGAGAAGACGATGAGCAGTTCTTC
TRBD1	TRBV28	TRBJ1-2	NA	CASSLDRQYGYTF	TGTGCCAGCAGTCTGGACAGGCAGTATGGCTACACCTTC
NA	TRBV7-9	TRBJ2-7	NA	CASSSRSTRAEYEQYF	TGTGCCAGCAGCTCCAGGAGCACCAGGGCGGAGTACGAGCAGTACTTC
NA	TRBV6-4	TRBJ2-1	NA	CASSEGGSNEQFF	TGTGCCAGCAGTGAAGGGGGTTCGAATGAGCAGTTCTTC
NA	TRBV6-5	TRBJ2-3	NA	CASSSPSTDTQYF	TGTGCCAGCAGTTCACCTAGCACAGATACGCAGTATTTT
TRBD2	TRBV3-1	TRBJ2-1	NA	CASSQTGTSGLNEQFF	TGTGCCAGCAGTCAAACCGGGACTAGCGGTCTCAATGAGCAGTTCTTC
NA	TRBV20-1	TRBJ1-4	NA	CSARDSETNEKLFF	TGCAGTGCTAGAGATAGTGAAACTAATGAAAAACTGTTTTTT
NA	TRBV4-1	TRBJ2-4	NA	CASSQEGRRKNIQYF	TGCGCCAGCAGCCAAGAGGGGAGGCGCAAAAACATTCAGTACTTC
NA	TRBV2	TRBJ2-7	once	CASRRFEQYF	TGTGCCAGCAGGAGATTCGAGCAGTACTTC
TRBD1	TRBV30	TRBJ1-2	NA	CAWSPLQGDGYTF	TGTGCCTGGTCTCCTCTTCAGGGGGATGGCTACACCTTC
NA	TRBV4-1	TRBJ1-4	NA	CASSQDRRGEEEKLFF	TGCGCCAGCAGCCAAGATAGAAGGGGAGAAGAAGAAAAACTGTTTTTT
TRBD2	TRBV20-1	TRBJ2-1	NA	CSLRRVAGYNEQFF	TGCAGTCTCAGGAGGGTAGCGGGCTACAATGAGCAGTTCTTC
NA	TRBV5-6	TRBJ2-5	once	CASSFPTEQETQYF	TGTGCCAGCAGCTTTCCGACAGAACAAGAGACCCAGTACTTC
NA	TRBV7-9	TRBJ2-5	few	CASSTGETQYF	TGTGCCAGCAGTACCGGGGAGACCCAGTACTTC
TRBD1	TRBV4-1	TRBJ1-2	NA	CASSLGTGNIYGYTF	TGCGCCAGCAGCCTTGGGACAGGAAATATCTATGGCTACACCTTC
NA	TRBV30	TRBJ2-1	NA	CAWSVGAGKFF	TGTGCCTGGAGTGTAGGGGCAGGGAAGTTCTTC
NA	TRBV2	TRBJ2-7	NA	CASSEIVGYEQYF	TGTGCCAGCAGTGAGATAGTAGGTTACGAGCAGTACTTC
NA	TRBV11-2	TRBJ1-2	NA	CASSSDSPLDYGYTF	TGTGCCAGCAGCTCGGACAGCCCCCTTGACTATGGCTACACCTTC
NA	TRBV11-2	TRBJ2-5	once	CASSPDLSLETQYF	TGTGCCAGCAGCCCCGATCTTAGTTTAGAGACCCAGTACTTC
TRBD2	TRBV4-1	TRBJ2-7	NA	CASSQVGGTSGTYEQYF	TGCGCCAGCAGCCAAGTAGGGGGGACTAGCGGGACCTACGAGCAGTACTTC
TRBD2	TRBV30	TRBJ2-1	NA	CAWSASGGSGNEQFF	TGTGCCTGGAGCGCTAGCGGGGGGTCGGGCAATGAGCAGTTCTTC
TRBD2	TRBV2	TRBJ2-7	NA	CASGESLAVNSYEQYF	TGTGCCAGCGGCGAATCCCTAGCGGTAAACTCCTACGAGCAGTACTTC
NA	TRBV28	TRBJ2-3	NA	CASSSPPWDTQYF	TGTGCCAGCAGCTCTCCCCCGTGGGATACGCAGTATTTT